These T cell receptor beta chains were read from a single sample in a study of blood T cell repertoires in COVID-19. Assay: immunoSEQ multiplex PCR; the TCRdb copy retains only in-frame clones and omits some. The table lists 250,000 or so clones, about 87% of them singletons. The sequenced sample consisted of peripheral blood. These receptor sequences come from a woman aged 70 to 79 with active or convalescent COVID-19. The CDR3 runs from the conserved cysteine through the conserved F or W.

j_call	v_call	cdr3_aa
TRBJ2-7	TRBV4-3	CASSQMGGTEQYF
TRBJ1-1	TRBV7-2	CASSLSQGASFTEAFF
TRBJ2-4	TRBV19	CASSEGDIQYF
TRBJ2-7	TRBV5-4	CASSFGSPYEQYF
TRBJ1-2	TRBV5-1	CASSLTDYGYTF
TRBJ2-1	TRBV10-1	CASSETSFNEQFF
TRBJ1-1	TRBV6-5	CASSGVTSEAFF
TRBJ2-5	TRBV7-9	CASSSPTEDQETQYF
TRBJ1-2	TRBV24-1	CATSEDGSGYGYTF
TRBJ1-6	TRBV2	CASSPGGNNSPLHF
TRBJ2-1	TRBV5-5	CASLGDRAYNEQFF
TRBJ1-3	TRBV4-3	CASSQGPGISGNTIYF
TRBJ1-1	TRBV19	CASSVRDGTDRRGAFF
TRBJ2-2	TRBV19	CASSNLYGENTGELFF
TRBJ1-2	TRBV5-1	CASSRDRANYGYTF
TRBJ2-7	TRBV18	CASSQSTGASYEQYF